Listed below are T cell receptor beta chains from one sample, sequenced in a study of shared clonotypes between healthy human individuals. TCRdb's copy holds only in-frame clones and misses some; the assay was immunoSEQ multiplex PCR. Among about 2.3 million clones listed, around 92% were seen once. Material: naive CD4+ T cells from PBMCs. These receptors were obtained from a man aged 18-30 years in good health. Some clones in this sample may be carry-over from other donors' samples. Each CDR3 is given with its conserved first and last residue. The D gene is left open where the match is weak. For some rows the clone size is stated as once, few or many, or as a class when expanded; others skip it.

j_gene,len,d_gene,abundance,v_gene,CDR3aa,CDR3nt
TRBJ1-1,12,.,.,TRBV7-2,CASSGAGREAFF,TGTGCCAGCAGCGGCGCGGGACGTGAAGCTTTCTTT
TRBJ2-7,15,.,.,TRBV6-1,CASSEQGGSNYEQYF,TGTGCCAGCAGTGAACAGGGGGGTTCTAACTACGAGCAGTACTTC
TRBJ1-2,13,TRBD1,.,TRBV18,CASSPGTEYGYTF,TGTGCCAGCTCACCCGGGACAGAATATGGCTACACCTTC
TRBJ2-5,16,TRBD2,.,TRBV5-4,CASSLDLLADQETQYF,TGTGCCAGCAGCTTAGATCTACTAGCGGACCAAGAGACCCAGTACTTC
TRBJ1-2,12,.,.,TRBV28,CASSFPRNGYTF,TGTGCCAGCAGTTTCCCCAGGAATGGCTACACCTTC
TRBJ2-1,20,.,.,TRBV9,CASSVALTIFDDISYNEQFF,TGTGCCAGCAGCGTAGCTCTGACTATCTTCGACGATATATCCTACAATGAGCAGTTCTTC
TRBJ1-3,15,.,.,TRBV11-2,CASSPTGHSGNTIYF,TGTGCCAGCAGCCCAACAGGGCACTCTGGAAACACCATATATTTT
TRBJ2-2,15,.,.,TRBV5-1,CASSPAGENTGELFF,TGCGCCAGCAGCCCCGCAGGGGAGAACACCGGGGAGCTGTTTTTT
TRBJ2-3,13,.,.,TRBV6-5,CAITSPYTDTQYF,TGTGCCATCACCTCCCCCTACACAGATACGCAGTATTTT
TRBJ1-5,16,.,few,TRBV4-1,CASSQGRARRNQPQHF,TGCGCCAGCAGCCAGGGCAGGGCCAGACGCAATCAGCCCCAGCATTTT
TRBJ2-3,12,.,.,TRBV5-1,CASSLGVDTQYF,TGCGCCAGCAGCTTGGGCGTAGATACGCAGTATTTT
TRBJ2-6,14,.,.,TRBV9,CASRGFPGANVLTF,TGTGCCAGCCGAGGGTTTCCGGGGGCCAACGTCCTGACTTTC
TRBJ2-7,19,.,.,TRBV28,CASSSTRLTPIRSSYEQYF,TGTGCCAGCAGTTCGACCCGCCTCACACCTATAAGGAGCTCCTACGAGCAGTACTTC
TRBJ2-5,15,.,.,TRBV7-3,CASSLVSRVGETQYF,TGTGCCAGCAGCTTAGTTTCGCGGGTTGGGGAGACCCAGTACTTC
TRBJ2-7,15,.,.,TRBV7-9,CASSRPGTNPYEQYF,TGTGCCAGCAGCAGACCGGGAACCAACCCCTACGAGCAGTACTTC
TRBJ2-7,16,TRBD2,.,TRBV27,CASSILRTSGAYEQYF,TGTGCCAGCAGCATACTAAGGACTAGCGGCGCCTACGAGCAGTACTTC
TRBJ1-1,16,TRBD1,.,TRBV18,CASSPGQGLRNTEAFF,TGTGCCAGCTCACCCGGACAGGGTTTGCGGAACACTGAAGCTTTCTTT
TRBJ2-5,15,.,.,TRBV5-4,CASSHLLAHQETQYF,TGTGCCAGCAGCCATTTACTAGCACATCAAGAGACCCAGTACTTC
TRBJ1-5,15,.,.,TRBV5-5,CASSLLGAGNQPQHF,TGTGCCAGCAGCTTGTTGGGCGCAGGCAATCAGCCCCAGCATTTT
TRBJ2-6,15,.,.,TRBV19,CASSRGDSGANVLTF,TGTGCCAGTAGTAGGGGGGACTCTGGGGCCAACGTCCTGACTTTC
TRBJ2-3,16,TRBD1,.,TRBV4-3,CASSQGQGASTDTQYF,TGCGCCAGCAGCCAAGGGCAGGGGGCGAGCACAGATACGCAGTATTTT
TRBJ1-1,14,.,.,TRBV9,CASSVTQLNTEAFF,TGTGCCAGCAGCGTAACACAGCTGAACACTGAAGCTTTCTTT
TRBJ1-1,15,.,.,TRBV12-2,CASRLVGVEDTEAFF,TGTGCAAGTCGCTTAGTTGGGGTCGAAGACACTGAAGCTTTCTTT
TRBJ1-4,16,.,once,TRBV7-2,CASSIRGVVTNEKLFF,TGTGCCAGCAGCATTAGGGGAGTTGTAACTAATGAAAAACTGTTTTTT
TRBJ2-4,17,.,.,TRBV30,CAWTPPGLRGAKNIQYF,TGTGCCTGGACCCCACCGGGACTGAGGGGGGCCAAAAACATTCAGTACTTC
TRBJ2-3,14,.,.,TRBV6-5,CASSYTRFTDTQYF,TGTGCCAGCAGTTATACGAGATTCACAGATACGCAGTATTTT
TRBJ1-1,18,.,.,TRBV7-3,CASIHGRAPLPMNTEAFF,TGTGCCAGCATACACGGGAGGGCGCCGCTCCCGATGAACACTGAAGCTTTCTTT
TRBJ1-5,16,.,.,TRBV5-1,CASSSRDGYSNQPQHF,TGCGCCAGCAGCTCTCGGGACGGCTATAGCAATCAGCCCCAGCATTTT
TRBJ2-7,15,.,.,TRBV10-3,CAISDGEGGTYEQYF,TGTGCCATCAGTGATGGTGAGGGGGGAACCTACGAGCAGTACTTC
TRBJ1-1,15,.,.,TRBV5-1,CASSLGGSQNTEAFF,TGCGCCAGCAGCTTGGGTGGAAGCCAAAACACTGAAGCTTTCTTT
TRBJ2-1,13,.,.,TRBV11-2,CASGTGIYNEQFF,TGTGCCAGTGGGACCGGGATCTACAATGAGCAGTTCTTC
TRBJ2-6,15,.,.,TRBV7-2,CASSFRVTGANVLTF,TGTGCCAGCAGCTTCAGGGTTACTGGGGCCAACGTCCTGACTTTC
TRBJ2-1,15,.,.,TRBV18,CASSPAGRFSNEQFF,TGTGCCAGCTCCCCCGCAGGAAGGTTCTCCAATGAGCAGTTCTTC